This TCR beta chain appears in the sequencing data of a study of T cells after yellow fever vaccination. Study-wide background: Preparation of fractions with low cell numbers was performed using SMART-Seq v4 Ultra Low Input.

Germline V CDR1 and CDR2: MGHRA, YSYEKL. The germline V and J ends were trimmed by 3 bases and 6 bases, with 15 bases remaining between them. The CDR3 runs to 16 residues. This clonotype was picked up one time. Conversion of TCR transcripts into cDNA relied on 5'RACE template switching, which added a universal primer site and UMIs. Via MiXCR, TCRdb re-called the 5' RACE reads, giving one row per CDR3 protein. The data contain about 340,000 distinct CDR3 sequences, 7.5% to 9% of them singletons. The TCR sequence derives from a man between 18 and 35 years old who received the YFV17D yellow fever vaccine. The chain combines TRBV4-1 with TRBJ1-6; D gene unclear. Sequencing used PBMCs, obtained on the day of the first yellow fever vaccination. The CDR3 is CASSQPQRGRNSPLHF. CDR3 sequence (DNA): TGCGCCAGCAGCCAGCCTCAGCGGGGTCGTAATTCACCCCTCCACTTT.